This T cell receptor (beta chain) was identified in a study of blood T cells in healthy people across ages. PCR was performed a second time for roughly 7 to 11 cycles using a sample-barcoded 5' primer and a J-beta primer mix. From the 5' RACE reads, TCRdb called clonotypes with MiXCR, one entry per CDR3 protein. In the table there are 1.4 million or so distinct CDR3 sequences, 35% to 45% of which are singletons. This clonotype turned up a few times. The germline gives CDR1 MDHEN, CDR2 SYDVKM. The CDR3 runs to 14 residues. Trimming cost V 5 bases and J 2 bases, with 11 bases left between them. Sequenced material: blood. The sequence was collected from a woman in her late teens or twenties in good health. The chain has TRBV28 and TRBJ2-3, with D perhaps TRBD1 (5 bases). CDR3 DNA sequence: TGTGCCAGCAGTGTAGGGGTCAACACAGATACGCAGTATTTT. Residues: CASSVGVNTDTQYF.